Each of the 11 T cell receptor beta chains below was sequenced from the same sample in a study of T cell responses to AZD1222 COVID-19 vaccine (dated by TCRdb to the early 2020s). The method behind the library was the immunoSEQ multiplex PCR assay. What TCRdb holds here is the immuneACCESS table cut down to in-frame rearrangements. Part of the clones is not present; checked against another copy, under half of the missing clones reflect an unresolved V gene, and the others are unexplained. In all, the sample holds 140,000 to 150,000 clones, and 90% to 95% of those were seen once. Approximately 12% of the sample goes to the ten largest clones. Taken with the paper, the label for time point translates to: sample from adult after SARS-CoV-2 infection, after symptom onset. Source: peripheral blood, taken after recovery from COVID-19. These receptors were taken from an adult who had recovered from COVID-19.

The DNA for the CDR3 is TGTGCCAGCAGGATCTACCGGACAGGGGGCGGCACCGGGGAGCTGTTTTTT. Encoded protein: CASRIYRTGGGTGELFF. The rearrangement uses TRBV27 and TRBJ2-2, with 11 bases aligning to TRBD1. The germline V gene encodes CDR1 MNHEY and CDR2 SMNVEV (reference sequence). The V gene end was trimmed by 6 bases and the J gene end by 4 bases; junction bases not matched to a gene: 10. This CDR3 comprises 17 residues.

V usage is TRBV19 and J usage is TRBJ1-5; 9 bases map to TRBD1. The germline CDR1 and CDR2 sequences are LNHDA and SQIVND (reference sequence). This CDR3 has 15 amino acids. Unmatched junction bases numbered 5, after V lost 4 bases and J lost 4 bases. The CDR3 nucleotides read TGTGCCAGTAGTAAGGAGGACAGGGGTAATCAGCCCCAGCATTTT. Its protein is CASSKEDRGNQPQHF.

V and J are TRBV7-9 and TRBJ2-1; the match to TRBD2 covers 11 bases. V lost 5 bases and J lost 9; bases outside the gene matches: 15. CDR1 is SEHNR and CDR2 is FQNEAQ in the germline V gene (reference sequence). The CDR3 length is 17 residues. CDR3 sequence (DNA): TGTGCCAGCAGCACCCTAGCGGGAGGTACCCTCGGGGCTGAGCAGTTCTTC. Translating it yields CASSTLAGGTLGAEQFF.

The chain recombines TRBV7-6 with TRBJ2-7; TRBD2 aligns across 9 bases. The J segment lost 0 bases and the V segment lost 4 bases, leaving 7 bases of the junction unmatched. The germline V gene has CDR1 SGHVS and CDR2 FNYEAQ. There are 16 residues in the CDR3. The CDR3 here is CASSSPSGVSSYEQYF. The CDR3 DNA sequence: TGTGCCAGCAGCTCTCCTAGCGGGGTGAGCTCCTACGAGCAGTACTTC.

The chain couples TRBV5-1 to TRBJ1-1; 8 bases map to TRBD1. This CDR3 has 16 residues. V trimming: 0 bases; J trimming: 3 bases; junction bases outside the gene matches: 7. Germline-derived CDR1 and CDR2 are SGHRS and YFSETQ. The CDR3 coding sequence is TGCGCCAGCAGCTTGGGGACAGGGTGGGGGGACACTGAAGCTTTCTTT. Translating it yields CASSLGTGWGDTEAFF.

V and J are TRBV5-1 and TRBJ2-7, with 9 positions matching TRBD1. The CDR3 is 15 residues long. Germline trimming cut 2 bases from V and 2 bases from J; bases unmatched to any gene: 5. Germline-derived CDR1 and CDR2 are SGHRS and YFSETQ. The CDR3 DNA is TGCGCCAGCAGCTTAATTGGGACAGGGCCCTACGAGCAGTACTTC. Protein product: CASSLIGTGPYEQYF.

The CDR3 protein is CASTQSLGQGTQPQHF. CDR3 DNA sequence: TGTGCCAGCACCCAAAGCTTGGGACAGGGGACCCAGCCCCAGCATTTT. J is TRBJ1-5 and V is TRBV28, with TRBD1 matching over 10 bases. The junction had 13 bases not matched to a gene; V was cut back by 7 bases and J by 7 bases. The CDR3 length is 16 residues. Germline loops: CDR1 MDHEN, CDR2 SYDVKM.

This clone was seen a handful of times. The chain is built from TRBV7-9 and TRBJ2-7, with 9 nucleotides matching TRBD1. V lost 6 bases to trimming and J lost 6 bases; unmatched junction nucleotides: 9. The germline gives CDR1 SEHNR, CDR2 FQNEAQ (reference sequence). The CDR3 is 14 amino acids. In DNA, the CDR3 is TGTGCCAGCAGGACCGGGACAGGGACGACCGAGCAGTACTTC. Protein sequence: CASRTGTGTTEQYF.

The chain joins TRBV5-5 to TRBJ1-1, with 7 bases that match TRBD1. The CDR3 loop spans 13 amino acids. Unmatched junction bases numbered 6, after V lost 4 bases and J lost 6 bases. In germline, CDR1 is SGHKS, CDR2 YYEKEE (reference sequence). The CDR3 DNA reads TGTGCCAGCAGCCCGTACGACAGGGCTGAAGCTTTCTTT. Residues: CASSPYDRAEAFF.

The V call is TRBV3-1 (or the pseudogene TRBV3-2), the J call TRBJ1-6; 7 positions agree with TRBD1. Germline lookup yields CDR1 LGHDT and CDR2 YNNKEL (reference sequence). The CDR3 totals 13 residues. V was pared by 2 bases and J by 8 bases, with 0 bases of the junction left unmatched. As DNA, the CDR3 is TGTGCCAGCAGCCAAACAGGGGATTCACCCCTCCACTTT. It yields the protein CASSQTGDSPLHF.

The chain carries TRBV7-9 and TRBJ1-3, with no clear D. The CDR3 has 12 amino acids. Deletions cut 1 base from V and 3 bases from J, with 1 base between. CDR1 and CDR2 (germline): SEHNR, FQNEAQ (reference sequence). The CDR3 spells CASSLVGNTIYF. The CDR3 region has the DNA TGTGCCAGCAGCTTAGTTGGAAACACCATATATTTT.